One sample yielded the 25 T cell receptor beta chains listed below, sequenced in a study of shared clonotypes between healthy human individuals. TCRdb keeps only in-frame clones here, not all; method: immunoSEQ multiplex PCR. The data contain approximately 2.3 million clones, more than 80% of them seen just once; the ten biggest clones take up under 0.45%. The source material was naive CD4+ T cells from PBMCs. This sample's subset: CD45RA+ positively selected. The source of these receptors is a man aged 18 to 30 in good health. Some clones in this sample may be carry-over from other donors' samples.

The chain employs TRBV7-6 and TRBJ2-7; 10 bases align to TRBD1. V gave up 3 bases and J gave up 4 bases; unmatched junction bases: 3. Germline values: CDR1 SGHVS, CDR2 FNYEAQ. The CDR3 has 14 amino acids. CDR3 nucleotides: TGTGCCAGCAGCTTTCGACAGGGGGCTTACGAGCAGTACTTC. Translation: CASSFRQGAYEQYF. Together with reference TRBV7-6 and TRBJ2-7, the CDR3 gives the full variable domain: GAGVSQSPRYKVTKRGQDVALRCDPISGHVSLYWYRQALGQGPEFLTYFNYEAQQDKSGLPNDRFSAERPEGSISTLTIQRTEQRDSAMYRCASSFRQGAYEQYFGPGTRLTVT.

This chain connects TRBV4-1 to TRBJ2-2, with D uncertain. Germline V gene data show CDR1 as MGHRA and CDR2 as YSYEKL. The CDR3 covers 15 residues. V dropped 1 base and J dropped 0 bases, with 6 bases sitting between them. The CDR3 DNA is TGCGCCAGCAGCCAAGGGGGTACGAACACCGGGGAGCTGTTTTTT. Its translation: CASSQGGTNTGELFF.

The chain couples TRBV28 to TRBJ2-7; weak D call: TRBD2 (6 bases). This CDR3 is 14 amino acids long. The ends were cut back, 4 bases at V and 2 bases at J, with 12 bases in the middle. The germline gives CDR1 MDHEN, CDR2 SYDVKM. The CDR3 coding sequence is TGTGCCAGCAGTTCCGGGACTCCAACCTACGAGCAGTACTTC. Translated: CASSSGTPTYEQYF.

As DNA, the CDR3 is TGTGCCAGCTCAAGCTGGGTCCTAGATTTTATAGATACGCAGTATTTT. Residues: CASSSWVLDFIDTQYF. This chain connects TRBV5-6 to TRBJ2-3; D not resolved. The CDR3 sequence is 16 residues long. Germline CDR1 SGHDT, CDR2 YYEEEE. V was trimmed by 7 bases and J by 5 bases, leaving 23 bases between them.

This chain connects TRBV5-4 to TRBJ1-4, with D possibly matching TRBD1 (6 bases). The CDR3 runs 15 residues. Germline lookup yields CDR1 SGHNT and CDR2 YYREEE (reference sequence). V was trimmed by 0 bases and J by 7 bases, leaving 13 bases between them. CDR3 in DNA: TGTGCCAGCAGCTTGGTTCCGGGGGGCGCTGAAAAACTGTTTTTT. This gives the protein CASSLVPGGAEKLFF. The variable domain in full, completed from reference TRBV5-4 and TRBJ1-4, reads ETGVTQSPTHLIKTRGQQVTLRCSSQSGHNTVSWYQQALGQGPQFIFQYYREEENGRGNFPPRFSGLQFPNYSSELNVNALELDDSALYLCASSLVPGGAEKLFFGSGTQLSVL.

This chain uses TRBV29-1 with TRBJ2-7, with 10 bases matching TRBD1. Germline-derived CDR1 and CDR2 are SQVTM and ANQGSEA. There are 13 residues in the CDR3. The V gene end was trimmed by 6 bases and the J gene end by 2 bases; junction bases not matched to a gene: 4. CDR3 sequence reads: CSVQGQGPYEQYF. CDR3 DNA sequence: TGCAGCGTCCAGGGACAGGGGCCCTACGAGCAGTACTTC.

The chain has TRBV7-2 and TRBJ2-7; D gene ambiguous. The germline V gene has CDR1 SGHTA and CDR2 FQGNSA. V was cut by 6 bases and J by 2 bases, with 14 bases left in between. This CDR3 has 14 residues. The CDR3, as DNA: TGTGCCAGCAGTCTTAGTCTAGGGACCTACGAGCAGTACTTC. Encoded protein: CASSLSLGTYEQYF.

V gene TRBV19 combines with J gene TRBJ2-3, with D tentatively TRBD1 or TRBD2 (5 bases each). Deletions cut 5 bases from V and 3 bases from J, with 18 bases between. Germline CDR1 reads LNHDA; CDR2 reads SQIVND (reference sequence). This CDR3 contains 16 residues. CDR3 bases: TGTGCCAGTAGTCGCGCATTAGCGCAGGGTACAGATACGCAGTATTTT. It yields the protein CASSRALAQGTDTQYF.

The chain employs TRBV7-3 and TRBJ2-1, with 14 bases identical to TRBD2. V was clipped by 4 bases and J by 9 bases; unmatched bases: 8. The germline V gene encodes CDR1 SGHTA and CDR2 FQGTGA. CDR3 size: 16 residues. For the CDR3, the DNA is TGTGCCAGCAGCTCAACCGGGACTAGCGGGAGATCTGAGCAGTTCTTC. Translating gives CASSSTGTSGRSEQFF.

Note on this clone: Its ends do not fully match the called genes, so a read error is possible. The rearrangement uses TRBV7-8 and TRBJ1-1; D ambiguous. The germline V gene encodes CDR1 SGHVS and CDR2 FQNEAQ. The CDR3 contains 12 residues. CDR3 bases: TGTGCCAGCAGCTTAGTGACCGGGCCAGCTCTCTTT. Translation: CASSLVTGPALF.

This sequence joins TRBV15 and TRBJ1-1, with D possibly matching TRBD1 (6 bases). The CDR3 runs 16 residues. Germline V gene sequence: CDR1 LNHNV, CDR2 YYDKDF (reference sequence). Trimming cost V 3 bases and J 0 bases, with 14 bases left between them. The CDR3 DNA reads TGTGCCACCAGCAGGGGGAGGGGGAAGATGAACACTGAAGCTTTCTTT. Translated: CATSRGRGKMNTEAFF.

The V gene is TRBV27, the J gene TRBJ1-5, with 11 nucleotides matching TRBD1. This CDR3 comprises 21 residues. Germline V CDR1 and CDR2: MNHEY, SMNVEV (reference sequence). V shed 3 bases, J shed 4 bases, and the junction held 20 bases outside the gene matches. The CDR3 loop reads CASSFIGSQDRGRLGNQPQHF. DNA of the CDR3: TGTGCCAGCAGTTTTATTGGGTCCCAGGACAGGGGGCGCTTGGGGAATCAGCCCCAGCATTTT.

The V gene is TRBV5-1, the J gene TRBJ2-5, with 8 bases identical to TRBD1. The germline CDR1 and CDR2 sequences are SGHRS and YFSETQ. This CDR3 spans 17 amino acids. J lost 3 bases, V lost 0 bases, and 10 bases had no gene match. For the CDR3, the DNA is TGCGCCAGCAGCTTGGGGCCGACAGGGGCAGGGGAAGAGACCCAGTACTTC. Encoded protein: CASSLGPTGAGEETQYF.

The CDR3 region is CAISDSFGYSNQPQHF. In DNA, the CDR3 is TGTGCCATCAGTGATTCATTTGGATATAGCAATCAGCCCCAGCATTTT. The V and J genes are TRBV10-3 and TRBJ1-5; D uncertain. Trimming stripped 3 bases from V and 0 bases from J, with 12 bases between. The CDR3 is made up of 16 amino acids. Germline V lookup: CDR1 ENHRY, CDR2 SYGVKD.

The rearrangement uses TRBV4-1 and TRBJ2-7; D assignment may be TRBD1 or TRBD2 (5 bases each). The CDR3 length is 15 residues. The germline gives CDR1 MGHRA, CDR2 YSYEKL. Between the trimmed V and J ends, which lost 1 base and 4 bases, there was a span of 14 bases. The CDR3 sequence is CASSQVTRDGYEQYF. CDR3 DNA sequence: TGCGCCAGCAGCCAAGTCACCCGGGACGGGTACGAGCAGTACTTC.

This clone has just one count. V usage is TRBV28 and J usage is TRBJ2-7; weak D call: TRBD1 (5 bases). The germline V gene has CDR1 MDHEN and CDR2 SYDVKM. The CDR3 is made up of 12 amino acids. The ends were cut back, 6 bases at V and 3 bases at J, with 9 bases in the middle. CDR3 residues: CASSRVFYEQYF. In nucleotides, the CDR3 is TGTGCCAGCAGCAGGGTCTTCTACGAGCAGTACTTC.

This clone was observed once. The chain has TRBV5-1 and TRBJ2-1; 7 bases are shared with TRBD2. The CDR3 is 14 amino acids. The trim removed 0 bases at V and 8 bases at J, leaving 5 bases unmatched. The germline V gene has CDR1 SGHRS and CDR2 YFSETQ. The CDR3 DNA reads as TGCGCCAGCAGCTTGGGCGGGAGTACCTATGAGCAGTTCTTC. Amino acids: CASSLGGSTYEQFF.

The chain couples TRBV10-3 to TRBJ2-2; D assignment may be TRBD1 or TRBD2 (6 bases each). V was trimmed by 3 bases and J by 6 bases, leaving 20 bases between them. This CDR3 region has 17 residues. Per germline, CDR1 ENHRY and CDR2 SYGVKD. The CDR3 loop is CAISDPKGGVGSGELFF. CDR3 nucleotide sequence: TGTGCCATCAGTGATCCGAAGGGGGGAGTAGGGTCCGGGGAGCTGTTTTTT.

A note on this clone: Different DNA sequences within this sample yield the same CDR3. The CDR3 here is CASSQGGIQETQYF. Here the CDR3 DNA reads TGTGCCAGCAGCCAAGGGGGAATCCAAGAGACCCAGTACTTC. The rearrangement uses TRBV4-2 and TRBJ2-5, with D uncertain. CDR3 length: 14 amino acids. The germline V gene encodes CDR1 LGHNA and CDR2 YNFKEQ. V lost 1 base, J lost 1 base, and 7 bases lay in between.

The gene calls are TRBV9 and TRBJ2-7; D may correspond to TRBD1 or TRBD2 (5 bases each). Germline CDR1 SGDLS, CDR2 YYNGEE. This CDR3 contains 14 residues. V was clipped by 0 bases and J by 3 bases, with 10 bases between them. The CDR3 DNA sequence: TGTGCCAGCAGCGTAGATGAGGGGCTCTACGAGCAGTACTTC. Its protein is CASSVDEGLYEQYF.

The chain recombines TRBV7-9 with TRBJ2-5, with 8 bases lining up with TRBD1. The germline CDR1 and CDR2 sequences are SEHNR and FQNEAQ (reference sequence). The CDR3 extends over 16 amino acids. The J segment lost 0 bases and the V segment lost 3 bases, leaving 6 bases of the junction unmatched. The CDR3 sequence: CASSFPGQGNQETQYF. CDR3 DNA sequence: TGTGCCAGCAGCTTTCCTGGACAGGGCAACCAAGAGACCCAGTACTTC.

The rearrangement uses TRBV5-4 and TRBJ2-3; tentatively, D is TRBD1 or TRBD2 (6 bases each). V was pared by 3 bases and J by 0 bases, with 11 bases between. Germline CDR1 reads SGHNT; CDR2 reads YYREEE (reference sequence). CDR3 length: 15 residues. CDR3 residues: CASSWGAPSTDTQYF. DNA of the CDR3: TGTGCCAGCAGCTGGGGGGCCCCTAGCACAGATACGCAGTATTTT.

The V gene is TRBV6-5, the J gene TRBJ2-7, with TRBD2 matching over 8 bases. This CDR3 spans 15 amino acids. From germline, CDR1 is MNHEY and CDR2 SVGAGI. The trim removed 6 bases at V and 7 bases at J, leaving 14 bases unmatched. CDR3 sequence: CASRPRGSGGREQYF. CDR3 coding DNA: TGTGCCAGCAGACCACGTGGGTCGGGAGGGCGGGAGCAGTACTTC.

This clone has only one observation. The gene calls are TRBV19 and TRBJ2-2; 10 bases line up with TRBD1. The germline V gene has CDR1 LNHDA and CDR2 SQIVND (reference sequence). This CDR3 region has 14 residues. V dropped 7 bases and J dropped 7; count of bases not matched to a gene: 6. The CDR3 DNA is TGTGCCAGTAACGACAGGGGGCTAGACGGGGAGCTGTTTTTT. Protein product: CASNDRGLDGELFF.

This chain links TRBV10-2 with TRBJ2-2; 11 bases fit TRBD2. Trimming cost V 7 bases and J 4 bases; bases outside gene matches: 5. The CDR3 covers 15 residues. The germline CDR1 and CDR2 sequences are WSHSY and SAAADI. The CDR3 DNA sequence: TGCGCCAGCACTAGCGGGGGGAGGTTCACCGGGGAGCTGTTTTTT. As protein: CASTSGGRFTGELFF.